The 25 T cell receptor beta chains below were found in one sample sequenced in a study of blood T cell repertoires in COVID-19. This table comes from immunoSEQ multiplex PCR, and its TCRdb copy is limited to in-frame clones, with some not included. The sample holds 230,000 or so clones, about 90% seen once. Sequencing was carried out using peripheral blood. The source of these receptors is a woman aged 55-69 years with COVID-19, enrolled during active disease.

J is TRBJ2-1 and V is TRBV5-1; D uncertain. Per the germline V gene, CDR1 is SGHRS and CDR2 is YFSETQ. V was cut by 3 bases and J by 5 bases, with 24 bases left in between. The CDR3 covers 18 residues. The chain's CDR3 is CASSYRPLAGISNNEQFF. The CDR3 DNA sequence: TGCGCCAGCAGCTACCGGCCCTTGGCAGGTATTTCTAACAATGAGCAGTTCTTC.

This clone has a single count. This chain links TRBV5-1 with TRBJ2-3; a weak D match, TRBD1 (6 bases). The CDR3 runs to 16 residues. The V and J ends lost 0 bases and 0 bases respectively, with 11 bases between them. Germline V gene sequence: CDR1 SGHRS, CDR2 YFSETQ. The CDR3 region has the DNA TGCGCCAGCAGCTTGGCCGGCCAGGGGAGCACAGATACGCAGTATTTT. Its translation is CASSLAGQGSTDTQYF. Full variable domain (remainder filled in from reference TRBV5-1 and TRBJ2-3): KAGVTQTPRYLIKTRGQQVTLSCSPISGHRSVSWYQQTPGQGLQFLFEYFSETQRNKGNFPGRFSGRQFSNSRSEMNVSTLELGDSALYLCASSLAGQGSTDTQYFGPGTRLTVL.

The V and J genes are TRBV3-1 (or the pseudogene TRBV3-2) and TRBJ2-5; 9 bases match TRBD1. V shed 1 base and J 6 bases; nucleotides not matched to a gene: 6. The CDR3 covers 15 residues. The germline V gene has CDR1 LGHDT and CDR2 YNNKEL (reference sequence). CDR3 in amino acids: CASSQGRTGVKTQYF. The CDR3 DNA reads TGTGCCAGCAGCCAAGGCCGGACAGGGGTAAAGACCCAGTACTTC.

The CDR3 DNA reads as TGTGCCAGCAGCTCGGGACTAGCGGGAATGAACACCGGGGAGCTGTTTTTT. Translated: CASSSGLAGMNTGELFF. The rearrangement links TRBV7-8 to TRBJ2-2, with 13 bases fitting TRBD2. Per the germline V gene, CDR1 is SGHVS and CDR2 is FQNEAQ. J gave up 1 base and V 4 bases, and 3 bases lay outside the gene matches. The CDR3 runs to 17 residues.

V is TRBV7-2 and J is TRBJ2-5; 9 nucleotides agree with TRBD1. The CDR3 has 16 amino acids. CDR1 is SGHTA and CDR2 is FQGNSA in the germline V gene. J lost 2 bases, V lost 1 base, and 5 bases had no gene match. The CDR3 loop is CASSLGPGQGQETQYF. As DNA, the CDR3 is TGTGCCAGCAGCTTAGGTCCGGGACAGGGTCAAGAGACCCAGTACTTC.

The CDR3 reads CASSPPVGQRNAEAFF. In DNA form, the CDR3 reads TGTGCCAGCTCACCACCGGTGGGACAGAGAAACGCTGAAGCTTTCTTT. The chain has TRBV18 and TRBJ1-1; 7 nucleotides align to TRBD1. Germline loops: CDR1 KGHSH, CDR2 LQKENI. The CDR3 sequence is 16 residues long. The V and J ends lost 0 bases and 6 bases, in that order; junction bases with no gene match: 10.

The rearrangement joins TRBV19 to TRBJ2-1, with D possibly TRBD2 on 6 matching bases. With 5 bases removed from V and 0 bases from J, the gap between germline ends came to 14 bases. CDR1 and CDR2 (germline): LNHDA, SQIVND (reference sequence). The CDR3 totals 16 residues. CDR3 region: CASSAGPLSSYNEQFF. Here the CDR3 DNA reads TGTGCCAGTAGTGCGGGACCGCTGAGCTCCTACAATGAGCAGTTCTTC.

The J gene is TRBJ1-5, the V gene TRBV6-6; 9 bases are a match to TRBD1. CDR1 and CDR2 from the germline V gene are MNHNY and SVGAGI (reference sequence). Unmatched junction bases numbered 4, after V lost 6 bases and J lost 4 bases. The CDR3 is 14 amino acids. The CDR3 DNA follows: TGTGCCAGCAGACACAGGGGGCAAAATCAGCCCCAGCATTTT. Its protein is CASRHRGQNQPQHF.

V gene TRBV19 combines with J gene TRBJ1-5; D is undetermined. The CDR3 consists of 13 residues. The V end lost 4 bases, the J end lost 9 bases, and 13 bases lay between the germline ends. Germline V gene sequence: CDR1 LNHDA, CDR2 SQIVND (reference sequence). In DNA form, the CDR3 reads TGTGCCAGTAGTAGTGCACCCCTAGGGCCCCAGCATTTT. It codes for CASSSAPLGPQHF.

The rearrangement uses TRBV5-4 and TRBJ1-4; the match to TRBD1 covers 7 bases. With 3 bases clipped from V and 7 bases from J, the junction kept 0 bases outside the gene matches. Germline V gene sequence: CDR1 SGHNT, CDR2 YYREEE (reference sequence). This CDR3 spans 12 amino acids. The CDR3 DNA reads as TGTGCCAGCAGCTGGGACAGTGAAAAACTGTTTTTT. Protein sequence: CASSWDSEKLFF.

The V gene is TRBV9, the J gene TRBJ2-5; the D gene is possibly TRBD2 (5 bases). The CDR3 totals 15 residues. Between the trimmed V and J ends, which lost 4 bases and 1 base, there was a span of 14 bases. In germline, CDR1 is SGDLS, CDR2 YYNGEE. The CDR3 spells CASSPTPGFQETQYF. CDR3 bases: TGTGCCAGCAGCCCGACCCCGGGGTTCCAAGAGACCCAGTACTTC.

DNA for the CDR3: TGTGCCAGCTCACCCTCACAGGGGGTAAACACCATATATTTT. Amino acid sequence: CASSPSQGVNTIYF. This chain joins TRBV18 and TRBJ1-3; 8 bases fit TRBD1. J gave up 6 bases and V 3 bases, and 4 bases lay outside the gene matches. From germline, CDR1 is KGHSH and CDR2 LQKENI. The length of the CDR3 is 14 residues.

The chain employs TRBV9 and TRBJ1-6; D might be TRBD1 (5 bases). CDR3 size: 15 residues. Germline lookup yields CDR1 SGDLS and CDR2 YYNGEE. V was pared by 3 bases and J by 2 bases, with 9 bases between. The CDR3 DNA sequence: TGTGCCAGCAGCGCCAGGGATCCCTATAATTCACCCCTCCACTTT. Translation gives CASSARDPYNSPLHF.

The CDR3 DNA is TGCGCCAGCAGCTCGGGACTCCAAGAGACCCAGTACTTC. As protein: CASSSGLQETQYF. The chain carries TRBV5-1 and TRBJ2-5; a possible D gene is TRBD2 (6 bases). The V and J ends lost 3 bases and 1 base respectively, with 7 bases between them. The CDR3 has 13 residues. CDR1 and CDR2 (germline): SGHRS, YFSETQ.

The CDR3 DNA sequence: TGTGCCAGCAGCTCACCGACAGGGGATAGCAATCAGCCCCAGCATTTT. Its translation: CASSSPTGDSNQPQHF. The V call is TRBV7-9, the J call TRBJ1-5; the match to TRBD1 covers 8 bases. The ends lost 4 bases at V and 0 bases at J; junction bases unmatched: 5. From germline, CDR1 is SEHNR and CDR2 FQNEAQ (reference sequence). The CDR3 has 16 residues.

This CDR3 reads CASSIYGGGGSQPQHF. In nucleotides, the CDR3 is TGTGCCAGTAGTATTTATGGAGGGGGAGGGAGTCAGCCCCAGCATTTT. The J gene is TRBJ1-5, the V gene TRBV19, with D perhaps TRBD1 (6 bases). The CDR3 runs 16 residues. The germline V and J ends were trimmed by 3 bases and 6 bases, with 18 bases remaining between them. Looked up from germline, CDR1 is LNHDA and CDR2 is SQIVND (reference sequence).

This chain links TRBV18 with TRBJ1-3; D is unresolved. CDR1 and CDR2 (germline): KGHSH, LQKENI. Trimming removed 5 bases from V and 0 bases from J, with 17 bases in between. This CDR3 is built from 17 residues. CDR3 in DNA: TGTGCCAGCTCATCACGGGCCGCGAAGACCTCTGGAAACACCATATATTTT. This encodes CASSSRAAKTSGNTIYF.

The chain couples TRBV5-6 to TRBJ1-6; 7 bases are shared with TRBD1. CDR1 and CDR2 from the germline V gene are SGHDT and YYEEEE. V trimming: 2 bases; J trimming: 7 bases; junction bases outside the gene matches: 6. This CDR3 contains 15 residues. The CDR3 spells CASSLQGGQNSPLHF. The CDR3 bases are TGTGCCAGCAGCTTACAAGGGGGCCAGAATTCACCCCTCCACTTT.

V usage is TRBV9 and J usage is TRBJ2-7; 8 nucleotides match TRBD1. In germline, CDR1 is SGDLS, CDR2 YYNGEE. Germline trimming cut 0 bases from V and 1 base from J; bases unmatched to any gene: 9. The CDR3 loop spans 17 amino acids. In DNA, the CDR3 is TGTGCCAGCAGCGTAGGCACAGGGGGTCCCCCTTCCTACGAGCAGTACTTC. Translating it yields CASSVGTGGPPSYEQYF.

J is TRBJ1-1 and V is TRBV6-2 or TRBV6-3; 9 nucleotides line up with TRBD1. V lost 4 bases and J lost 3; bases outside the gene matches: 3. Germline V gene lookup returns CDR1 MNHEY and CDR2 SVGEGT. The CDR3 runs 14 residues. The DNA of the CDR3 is TGTGCCAGCAGTTCACAGGGGGCGGACACTGAAGCTTTCTTT. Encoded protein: CASSSQGADTEAFF.

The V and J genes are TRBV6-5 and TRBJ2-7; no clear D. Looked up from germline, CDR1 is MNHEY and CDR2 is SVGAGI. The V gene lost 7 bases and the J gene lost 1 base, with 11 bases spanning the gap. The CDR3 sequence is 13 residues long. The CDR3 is CASTRGLSYEQYF. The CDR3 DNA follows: TGTGCCAGCACCCGCGGTCTATCCTACGAGCAGTACTTC.

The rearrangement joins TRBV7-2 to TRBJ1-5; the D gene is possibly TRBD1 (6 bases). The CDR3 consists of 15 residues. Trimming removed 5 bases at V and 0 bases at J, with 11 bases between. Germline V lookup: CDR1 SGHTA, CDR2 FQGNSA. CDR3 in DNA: TGTGCCAGCAGCAAACAGGGTGATAGCAATCAGCCCCAGCATTTT. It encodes CASSKQGDSNQPQHF.

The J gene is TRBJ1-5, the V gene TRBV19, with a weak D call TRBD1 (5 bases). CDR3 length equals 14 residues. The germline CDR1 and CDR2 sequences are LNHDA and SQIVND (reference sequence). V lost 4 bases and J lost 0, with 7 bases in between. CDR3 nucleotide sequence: TGTGCCAGTAGTAGACAGAATAGCAATCAGCCCCAGCATTTT. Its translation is CASSRQNSNQPQHF.

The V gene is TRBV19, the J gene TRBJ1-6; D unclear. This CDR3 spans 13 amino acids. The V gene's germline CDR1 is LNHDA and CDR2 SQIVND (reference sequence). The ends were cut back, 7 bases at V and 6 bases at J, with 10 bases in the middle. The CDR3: CASTRTANSPLHF. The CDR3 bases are TGTGCCAGTACTCGAACAGCTAATTCACCCCTCCACTTT.

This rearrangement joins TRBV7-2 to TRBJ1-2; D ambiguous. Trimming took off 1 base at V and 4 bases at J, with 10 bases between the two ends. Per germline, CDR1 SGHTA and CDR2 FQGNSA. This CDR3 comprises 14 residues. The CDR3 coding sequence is TGTGCCAGCAGCTTAGGAAACGGAGCCTATGGCTACACCTTC. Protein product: CASSLGNGAYGYTF. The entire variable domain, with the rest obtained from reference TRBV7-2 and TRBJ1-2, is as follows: GAGVSQSPSNKVTEKGKDVELRCDPISGHTALYWYRQSLGQGLEFLIYFQGNSAPDKSGLPSDRFSAERTGGSVSTLTIQRTQQEDSAVYLCASSLGNGAYGYTFGSGTRLTVV.